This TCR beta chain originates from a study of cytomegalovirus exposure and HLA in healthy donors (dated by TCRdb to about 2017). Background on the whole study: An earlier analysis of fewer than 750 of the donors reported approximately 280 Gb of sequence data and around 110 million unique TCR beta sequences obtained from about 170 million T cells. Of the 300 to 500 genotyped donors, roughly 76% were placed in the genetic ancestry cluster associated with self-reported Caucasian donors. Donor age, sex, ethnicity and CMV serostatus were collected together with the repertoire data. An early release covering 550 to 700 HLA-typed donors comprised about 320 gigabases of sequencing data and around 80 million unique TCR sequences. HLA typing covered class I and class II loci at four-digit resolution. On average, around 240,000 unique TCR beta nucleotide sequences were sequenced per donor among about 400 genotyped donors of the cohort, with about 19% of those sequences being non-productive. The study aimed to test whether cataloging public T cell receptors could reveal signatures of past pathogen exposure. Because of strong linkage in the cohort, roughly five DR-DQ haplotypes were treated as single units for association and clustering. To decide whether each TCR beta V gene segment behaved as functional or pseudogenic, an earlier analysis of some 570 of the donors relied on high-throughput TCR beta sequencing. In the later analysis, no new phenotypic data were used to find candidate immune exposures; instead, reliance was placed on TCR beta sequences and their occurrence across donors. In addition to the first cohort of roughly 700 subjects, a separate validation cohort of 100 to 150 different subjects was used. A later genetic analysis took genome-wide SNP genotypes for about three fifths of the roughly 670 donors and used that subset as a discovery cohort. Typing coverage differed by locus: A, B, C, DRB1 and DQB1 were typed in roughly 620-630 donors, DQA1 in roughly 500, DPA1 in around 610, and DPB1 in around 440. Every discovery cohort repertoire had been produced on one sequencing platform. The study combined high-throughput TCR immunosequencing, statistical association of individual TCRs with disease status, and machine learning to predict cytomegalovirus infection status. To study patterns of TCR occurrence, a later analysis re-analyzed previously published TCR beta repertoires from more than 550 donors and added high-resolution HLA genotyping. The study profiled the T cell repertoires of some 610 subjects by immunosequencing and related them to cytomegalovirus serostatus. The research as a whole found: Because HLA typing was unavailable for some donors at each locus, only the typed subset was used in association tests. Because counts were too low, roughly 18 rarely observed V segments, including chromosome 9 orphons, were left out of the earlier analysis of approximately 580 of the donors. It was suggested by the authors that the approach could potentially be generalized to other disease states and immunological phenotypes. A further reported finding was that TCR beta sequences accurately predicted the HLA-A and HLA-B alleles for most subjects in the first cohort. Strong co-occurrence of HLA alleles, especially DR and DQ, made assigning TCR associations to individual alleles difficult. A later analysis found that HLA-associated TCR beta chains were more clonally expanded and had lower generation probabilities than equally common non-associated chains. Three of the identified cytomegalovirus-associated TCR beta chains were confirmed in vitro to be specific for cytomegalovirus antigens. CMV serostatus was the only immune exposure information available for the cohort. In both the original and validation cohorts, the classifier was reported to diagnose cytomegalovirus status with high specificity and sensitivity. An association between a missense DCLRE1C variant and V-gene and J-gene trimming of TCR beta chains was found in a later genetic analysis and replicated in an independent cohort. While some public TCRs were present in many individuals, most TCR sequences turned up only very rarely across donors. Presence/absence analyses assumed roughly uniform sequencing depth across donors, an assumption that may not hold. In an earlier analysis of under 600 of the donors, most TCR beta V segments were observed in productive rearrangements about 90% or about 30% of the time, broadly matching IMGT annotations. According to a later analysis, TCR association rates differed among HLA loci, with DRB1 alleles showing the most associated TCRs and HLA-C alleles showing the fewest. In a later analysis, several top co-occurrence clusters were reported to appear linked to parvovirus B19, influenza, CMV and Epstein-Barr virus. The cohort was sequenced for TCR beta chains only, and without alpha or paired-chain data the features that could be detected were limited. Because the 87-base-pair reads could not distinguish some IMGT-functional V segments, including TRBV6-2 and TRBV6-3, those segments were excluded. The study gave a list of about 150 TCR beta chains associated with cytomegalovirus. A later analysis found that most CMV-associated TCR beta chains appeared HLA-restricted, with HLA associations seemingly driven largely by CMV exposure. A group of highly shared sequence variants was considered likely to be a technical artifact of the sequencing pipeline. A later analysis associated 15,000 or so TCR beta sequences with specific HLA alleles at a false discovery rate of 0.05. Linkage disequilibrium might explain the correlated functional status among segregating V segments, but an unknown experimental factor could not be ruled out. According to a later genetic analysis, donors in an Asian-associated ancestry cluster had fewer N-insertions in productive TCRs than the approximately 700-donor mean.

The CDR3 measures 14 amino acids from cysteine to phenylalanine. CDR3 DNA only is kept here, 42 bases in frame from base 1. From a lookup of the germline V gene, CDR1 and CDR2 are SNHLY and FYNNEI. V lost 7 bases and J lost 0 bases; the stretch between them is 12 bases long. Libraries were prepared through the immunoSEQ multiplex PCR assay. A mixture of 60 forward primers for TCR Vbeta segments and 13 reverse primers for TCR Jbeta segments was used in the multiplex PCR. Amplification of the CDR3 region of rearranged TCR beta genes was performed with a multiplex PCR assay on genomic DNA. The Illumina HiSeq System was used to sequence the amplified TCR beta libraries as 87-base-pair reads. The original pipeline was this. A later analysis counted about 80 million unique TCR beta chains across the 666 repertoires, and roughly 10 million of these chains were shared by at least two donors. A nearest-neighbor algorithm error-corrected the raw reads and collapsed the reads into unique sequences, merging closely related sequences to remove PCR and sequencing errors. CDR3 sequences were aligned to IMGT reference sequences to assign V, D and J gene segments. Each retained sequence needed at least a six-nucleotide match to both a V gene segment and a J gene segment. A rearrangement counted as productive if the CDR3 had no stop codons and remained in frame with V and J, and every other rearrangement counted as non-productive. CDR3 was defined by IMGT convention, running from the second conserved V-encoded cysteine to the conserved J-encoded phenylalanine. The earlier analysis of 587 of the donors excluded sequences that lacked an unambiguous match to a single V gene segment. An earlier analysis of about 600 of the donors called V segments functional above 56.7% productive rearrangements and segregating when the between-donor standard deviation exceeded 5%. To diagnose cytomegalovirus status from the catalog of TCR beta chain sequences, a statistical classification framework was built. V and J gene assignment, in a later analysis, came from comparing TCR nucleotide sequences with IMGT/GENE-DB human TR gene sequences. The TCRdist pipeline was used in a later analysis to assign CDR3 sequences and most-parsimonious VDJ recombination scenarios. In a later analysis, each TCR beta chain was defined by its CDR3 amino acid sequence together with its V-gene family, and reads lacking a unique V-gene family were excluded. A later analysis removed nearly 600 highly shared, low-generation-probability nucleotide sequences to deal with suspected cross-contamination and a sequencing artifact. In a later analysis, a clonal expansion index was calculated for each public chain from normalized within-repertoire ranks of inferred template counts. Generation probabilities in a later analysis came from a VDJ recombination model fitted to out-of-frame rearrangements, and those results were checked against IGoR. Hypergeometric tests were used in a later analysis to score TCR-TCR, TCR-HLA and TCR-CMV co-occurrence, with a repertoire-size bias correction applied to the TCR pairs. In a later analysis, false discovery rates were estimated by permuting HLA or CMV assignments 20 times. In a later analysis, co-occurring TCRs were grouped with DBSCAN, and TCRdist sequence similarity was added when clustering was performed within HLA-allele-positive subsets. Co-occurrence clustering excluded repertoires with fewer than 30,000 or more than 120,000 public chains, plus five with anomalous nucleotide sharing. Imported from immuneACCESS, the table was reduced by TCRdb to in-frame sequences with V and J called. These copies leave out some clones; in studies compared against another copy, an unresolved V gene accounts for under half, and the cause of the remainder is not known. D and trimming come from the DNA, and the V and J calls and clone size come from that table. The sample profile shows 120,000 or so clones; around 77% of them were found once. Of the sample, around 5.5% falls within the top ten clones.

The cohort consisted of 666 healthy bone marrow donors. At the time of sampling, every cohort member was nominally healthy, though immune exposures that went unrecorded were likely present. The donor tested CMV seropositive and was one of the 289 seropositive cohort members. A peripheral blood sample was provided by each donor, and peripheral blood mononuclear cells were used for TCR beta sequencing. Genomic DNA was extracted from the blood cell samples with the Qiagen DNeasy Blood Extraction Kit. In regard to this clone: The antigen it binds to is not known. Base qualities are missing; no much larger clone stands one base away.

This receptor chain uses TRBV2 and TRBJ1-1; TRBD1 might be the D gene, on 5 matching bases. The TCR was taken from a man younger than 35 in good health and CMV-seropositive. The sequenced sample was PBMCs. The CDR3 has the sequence CASILRGMNTEAFF. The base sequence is TGTGCCAGCATTCTACGGGGGATGAACACTGAAGCTTTCTTT. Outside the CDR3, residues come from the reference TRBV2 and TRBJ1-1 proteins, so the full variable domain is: EPEVTQTPSHQVTQMGQEVILRCVPISNHLYFYWYRQILGQKVEFLVSFYNNEISEKSEIFDDQFSVERPDGSNFTLKIRSTKLEDSAMYFCASILRGMNTEAFFGQGTRLTVV.